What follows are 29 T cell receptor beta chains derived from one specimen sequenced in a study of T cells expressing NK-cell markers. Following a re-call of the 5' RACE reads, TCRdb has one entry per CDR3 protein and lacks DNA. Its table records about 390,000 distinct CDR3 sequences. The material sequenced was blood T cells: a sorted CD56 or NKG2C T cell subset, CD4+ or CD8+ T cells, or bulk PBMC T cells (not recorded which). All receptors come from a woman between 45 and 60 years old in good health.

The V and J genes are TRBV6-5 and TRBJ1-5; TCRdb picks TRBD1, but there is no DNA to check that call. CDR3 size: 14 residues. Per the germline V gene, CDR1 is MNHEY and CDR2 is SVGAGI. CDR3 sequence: CASRGVGSNQPQHF.

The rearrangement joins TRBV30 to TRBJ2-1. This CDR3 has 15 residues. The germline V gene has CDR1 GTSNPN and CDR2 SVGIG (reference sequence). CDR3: CAWTELRPLYNEQFF.

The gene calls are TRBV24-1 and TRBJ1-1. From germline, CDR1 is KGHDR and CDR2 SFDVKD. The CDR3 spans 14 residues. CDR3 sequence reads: CATSDAGINTEAFF.

This CDR3 is CASSLERERLFDTQYF. The J gene is TRBJ2-3, the V gene TRBV11-2; checking the TCRdb D call of TRBD2 is not possible without DNA. Germline CDR1 is SGHAT and CDR2 is FQNNGV. CDR3 length: 16 residues.

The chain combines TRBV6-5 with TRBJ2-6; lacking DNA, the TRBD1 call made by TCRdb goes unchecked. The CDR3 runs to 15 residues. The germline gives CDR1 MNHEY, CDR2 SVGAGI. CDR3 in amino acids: CASRDSTSGANVLTF.

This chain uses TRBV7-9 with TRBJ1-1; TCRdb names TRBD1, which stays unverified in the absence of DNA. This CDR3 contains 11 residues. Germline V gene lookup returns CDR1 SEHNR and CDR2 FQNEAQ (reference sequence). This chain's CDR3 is CATTGVAEAFF.

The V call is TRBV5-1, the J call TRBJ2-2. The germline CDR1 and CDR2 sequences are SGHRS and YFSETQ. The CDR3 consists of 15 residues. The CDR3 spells CASSLVGGESGELFF.

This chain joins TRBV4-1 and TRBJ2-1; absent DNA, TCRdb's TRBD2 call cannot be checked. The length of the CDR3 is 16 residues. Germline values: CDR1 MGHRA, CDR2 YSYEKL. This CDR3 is CASSQERGGRPHEQFF.

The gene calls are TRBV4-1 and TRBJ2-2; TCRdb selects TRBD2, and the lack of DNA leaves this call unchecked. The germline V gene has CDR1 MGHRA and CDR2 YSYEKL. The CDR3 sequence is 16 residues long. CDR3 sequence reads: CASSQTSRTSTGELFF.

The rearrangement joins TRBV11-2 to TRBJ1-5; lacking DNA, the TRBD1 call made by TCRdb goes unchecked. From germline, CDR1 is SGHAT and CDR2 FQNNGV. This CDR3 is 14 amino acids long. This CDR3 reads CASSLDIGYRPQHF.

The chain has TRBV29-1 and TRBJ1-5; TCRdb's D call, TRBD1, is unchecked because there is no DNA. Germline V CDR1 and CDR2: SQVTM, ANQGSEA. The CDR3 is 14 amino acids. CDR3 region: CSVSGGQGHQPQHF. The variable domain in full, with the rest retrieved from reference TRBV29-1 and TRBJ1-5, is SAVISQKPSRDICQRGTSLTIQCQVDSQVTMMFWYRQQPGQSLTLIATANQGSEATYESGFVIDKFPISRPNLTFSTLTVSNMSPEDSSIYLCSVSGGQGHQPQHFGDGTRLSIL.

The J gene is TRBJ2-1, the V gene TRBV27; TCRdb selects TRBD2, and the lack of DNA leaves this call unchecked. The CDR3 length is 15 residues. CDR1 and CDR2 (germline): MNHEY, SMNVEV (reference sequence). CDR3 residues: CASSLASGRGNEQFF.

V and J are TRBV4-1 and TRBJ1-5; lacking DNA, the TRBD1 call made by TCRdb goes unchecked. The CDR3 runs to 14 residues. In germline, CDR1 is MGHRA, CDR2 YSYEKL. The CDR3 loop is CASSPQGINQPQHF.

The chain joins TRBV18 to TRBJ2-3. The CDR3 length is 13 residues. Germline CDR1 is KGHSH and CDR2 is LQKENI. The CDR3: CASSRVTTDTQYF.

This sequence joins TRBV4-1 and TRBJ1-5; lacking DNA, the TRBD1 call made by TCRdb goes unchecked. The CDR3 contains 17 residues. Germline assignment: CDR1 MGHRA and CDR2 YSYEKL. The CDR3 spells CASSQAPPGTGDQPQHF.

This chain's CDR3 is CASSSLQGGVGELFF. The V call is TRBV12-3 or TRBV12-4, the J call TRBJ2-2; the TCRdb D gene call, TRBD1, has no DNA to confirm it. This CDR3 region has 15 residues.

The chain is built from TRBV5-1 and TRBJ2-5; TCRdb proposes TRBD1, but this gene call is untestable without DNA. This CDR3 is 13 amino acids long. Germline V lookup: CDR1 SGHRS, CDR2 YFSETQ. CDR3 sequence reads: CASSFSQGGTQYF.

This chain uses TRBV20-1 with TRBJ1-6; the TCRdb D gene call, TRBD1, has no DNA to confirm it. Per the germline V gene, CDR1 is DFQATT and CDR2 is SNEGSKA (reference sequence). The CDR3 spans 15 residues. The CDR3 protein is CSASVPGQGSSPLHF.

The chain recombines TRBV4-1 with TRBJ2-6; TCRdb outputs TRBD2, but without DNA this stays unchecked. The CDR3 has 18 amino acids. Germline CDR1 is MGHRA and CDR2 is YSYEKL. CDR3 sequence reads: CASSQLGTSGTGANVLTF.

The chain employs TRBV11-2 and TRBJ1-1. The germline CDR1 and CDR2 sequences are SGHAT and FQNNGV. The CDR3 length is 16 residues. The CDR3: CASSLEVTPRLAEAFF.

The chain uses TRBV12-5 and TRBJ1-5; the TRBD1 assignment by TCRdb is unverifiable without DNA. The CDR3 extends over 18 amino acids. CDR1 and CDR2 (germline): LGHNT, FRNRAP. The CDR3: CASGLWDSLDPSNQPQHF.

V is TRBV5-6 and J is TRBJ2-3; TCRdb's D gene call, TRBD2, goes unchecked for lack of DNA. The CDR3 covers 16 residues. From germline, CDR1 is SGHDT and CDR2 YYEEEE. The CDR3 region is CASSLERTSYTDTQYF.

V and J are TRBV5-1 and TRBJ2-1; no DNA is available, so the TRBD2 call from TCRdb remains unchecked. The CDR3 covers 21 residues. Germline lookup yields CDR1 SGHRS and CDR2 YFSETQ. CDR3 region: CASSSPWGASGSPRGYNEQFF.

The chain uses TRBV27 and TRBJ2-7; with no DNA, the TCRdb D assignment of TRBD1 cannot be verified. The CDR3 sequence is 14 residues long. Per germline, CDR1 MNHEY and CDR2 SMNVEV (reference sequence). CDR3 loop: CASSSSDSPYEQYF.

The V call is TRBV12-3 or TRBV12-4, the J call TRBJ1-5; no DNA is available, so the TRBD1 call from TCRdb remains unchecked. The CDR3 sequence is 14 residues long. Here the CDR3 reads CASSNTGVLQPQHF.

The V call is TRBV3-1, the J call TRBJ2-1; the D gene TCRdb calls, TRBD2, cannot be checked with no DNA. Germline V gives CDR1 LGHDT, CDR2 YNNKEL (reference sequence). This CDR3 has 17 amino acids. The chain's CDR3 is CASSQGTSGADYNEQFF.

CDR3: CSASNRDRGNQPQHF. The J gene is TRBJ1-5, the V gene TRBV20-1; with no DNA, the TCRdb D assignment of TRBD1 cannot be verified. This CDR3 spans 15 amino acids. The germline gives CDR1 DFQATT, CDR2 SNEGSKA (reference sequence).

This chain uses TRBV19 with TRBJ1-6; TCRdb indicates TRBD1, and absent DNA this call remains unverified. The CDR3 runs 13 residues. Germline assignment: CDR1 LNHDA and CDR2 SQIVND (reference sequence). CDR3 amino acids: CASRIGQNSPLHF. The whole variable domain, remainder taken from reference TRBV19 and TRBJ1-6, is DGGITQSPKYLFRKEGQNVTLSCEQNLNHDAMYWYRQDPGQGLRLIYYSQIVNDFQKGDIAEGYSVSREKKESFPLTVTSAQKNPTAFYLCASRIGQNSPLHFGNGTRLTVT.

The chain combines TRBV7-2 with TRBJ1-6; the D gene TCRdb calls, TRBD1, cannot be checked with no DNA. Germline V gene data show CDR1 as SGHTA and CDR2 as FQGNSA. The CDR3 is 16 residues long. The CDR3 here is CASSSISGTFGSPLHF.